Each of the 32 T cell receptor beta chains below was sequenced from the same sample in a study of lymphopenia after photon versus proton radiotherapy. Profiled with immunoSEQ multiplex PCR; TCRdb holds only in-frame clones, not every one. The sample contains 150,000 to 200,000 clones, less than 90% of which appear only once. Sample: peripheral blood, taken from a patient treated with photon-based radiotherapy. These receptors came from a man aged 45-65 years with gastric cancer.

This clone came up once. The chain joins TRBV5-1 to TRBJ1-3; tentatively, D is TRBD1 (5 bases). Germline CDR1 reads SGHRS; CDR2 reads YFSETQ. The CDR3 extends over 14 amino acids. The V end was cut by 4 bases, the J end by 2 bases, with 10 bases between. The DNA of the CDR3 is TGCGCCAGCAGCCTAGGGACGGCTGGAAACACCATATATTTT. Protein product: CASSLGTAGNTIYF.

This clone is a singleton in its sample. The chain links TRBV27 to TRBJ2-5; perhaps TRBD2 as D (5 bases). V was pared by 5 bases and J by 7 bases, with 14 bases between. The CDR3 consists of 13 residues. Germline values: CDR1 MNHEY, CDR2 SMNVEV (reference sequence). CDR3 coding DNA: TGTGCCAGCAGTCCCGGACTGGATAGGACCCAGTACTTC. As protein: CASSPGLDRTQYF.

V gene TRBV29-1 combines with J gene TRBJ2-7; 9 bases match TRBD2. Looked up from germline, CDR1 is SQVTM and CDR2 is ANQGSEA. CDR3 length: 14 residues. The trim removed 5 bases at V and 0 bases at J, leaving 5 bases unmatched. In DNA form, the CDR3 reads TGCAGCGTTCGTGGTAGCGGGAGCTCCTACGAGCAGTACTTC. This encodes CSVRGSGSSYEQYF.

The V and J genes are TRBV6-1 and TRBJ1-5, with a weak D call TRBD1 (6 bases). The V end lost 2 bases, the J end lost 0 bases, and 8 bases lay between the germline ends. Per the germline V gene, CDR1 is MNHNS and CDR2 is SASEGT. CDR3 length: 15 residues. The CDR3 is CASSEQGISNQPQHF. The DNA of the CDR3 is TGTGCCAGCAGTGAACAGGGGATTAGCAATCAGCCCCAGCATTTT.

The sample holds a few counts of this clone. The same CDR3 can be traced to other DNA sequences in this sample. The chain carries TRBV6-1 and TRBJ2-7; TRBD2 agrees at 11 bases. Germline values: CDR1 MNHNS, CDR2 SASEGT. After removal of 3 bases from V and 4 bases from J, the junction contained 5 bases not matched to a gene. The CDR3 spans 15 residues. DNA for the CDR3: TGTGCCAGCAGTGAGGCACTAGCGGGAGTGTACGAGCAGTACTTC. Translating it yields CASSEALAGVYEQYF.

The gene calls are TRBV27 and TRBJ2-1; 14 nucleotides line up with TRBD2. The trim removed 5 bases at V and 4 bases at J, leaving 4 bases unmatched. There are 16 residues in the CDR3. Germline values: CDR1 MNHEY, CDR2 SMNVEV (reference sequence). CDR3 region: CASSPGTSGRYNEQFF. In nucleotides, the CDR3 is TGTGCCAGCAGTCCCGGGACTAGCGGGAGATACAATGAGCAGTTCTTC.

The chain is built from TRBV6-5 and TRBJ2-1, with D hard to call. Germline CDR1 is MNHEY and CDR2 is SVGAGI. V dropped 2 bases and J dropped 7 bases, with 12 bases sitting between them. CDR3 size: 14 residues. DNA for the CDR3: TGTGCCAGCAGTTACGACGGAGAAGAAAATGAGCAGTTCTTC. Its protein is CASSYDGEENEQFF.

Note on this clone: One junction end does not reproduce the germline sequence, and a read error may be involved. J is TRBJ2-1 and V is TRBV30; 7 bases agree with TRBD2. The CDR3 totals 17 residues. The germline gives CDR1 GTSNPN, CDR2 SVGIG (reference sequence). Here the CDR3 reads CAWSTWFSSGIFNGQFF. In DNA form, the CDR3 reads TGTGCCTGGAGTACCTGGTTTTCTAGCGGAATCTTCAATGGGCAGTTCTTC. Supplemented by reference TRBV30 and TRBJ2-1, the full variable domain reads SQTIHQWPATLVQPVGSPLSLECTVEGTSNPNLYWYRQAAGRGLQLLFYSVGIGQISSEVPQNLSASRPQDRQFILSSKKLLLSDSGFYLCAWSTWFSSGIFNGQFFGPGTRLTVL.

The chain uses TRBV11-2 and TRBJ2-3; D might be TRBD1 or TRBD2, each matching 6 bases. This CDR3 comprises 17 residues. V lost 5 bases and J 5 bases, leaving 23 bases between the germline ends. Looked up from germline, CDR1 is SGHAT and CDR2 is FQNNGV. As DNA, the CDR3 is TGTGCCAGCAGCCGTTCTATTCCCGGGGGCGTAGAAGATACGCAGTATTTT. Its protein is CASSRSIPGGVEDTQYF.

The V call is TRBV19, the J call TRBJ1-1, with TRBD1 identical over 9 bases. Per the germline V gene, CDR1 is LNHDA and CDR2 is SQIVND (reference sequence). The CDR3 is made up of 15 amino acids. The V gene end was trimmed by 6 bases and the J gene end by 5 bases; junction bases not matched to a gene: 10. This CDR3 is CASRDRGNSRTEAFF. CDR3 nucleotides: TGTGCCAGTAGAGACAGGGGGAATAGTAGGACTGAAGCTTTCTTT.

This rearrangement joins TRBV6-5 to TRBJ1-4; D is unclear. V lost 5 bases and J 0 bases, leaving 4 bases between the germline ends. This CDR3 is 13 amino acids long. Germline V gene data show CDR1 as MNHEY and CDR2 as SVGAGI. CDR3 in amino acids: CASSTTTNEKLFF. CDR3 DNA: TGTGCCAGCAGTACCACAACTAATGAAAAACTGTTTTTT.

This chain links TRBV14 with TRBJ2-7, with 10 nucleotides matching TRBD2. The CDR3 is 16 amino acids. Germline CDR1 is SGHDN and CDR2 is FVKESK. Losses at the gene ends were 4 bases for V and 1 base for J; bases not matched to a gene: 7. DNA for the CDR3: TGTGCCAGCAGCCTTCCGGGACTAGCGAGTTCCTACGAGCAGTACTTC. Protein: CASSLPGLASSYEQYF.

The chain has TRBV7-6 and TRBJ2-1, with TRBD1 matching over 7 bases. The junction had 4 bases not matched to a gene; V was cut back by 1 base and J by 1 base. Per germline, CDR1 SGHVS and CDR2 FNYEAQ. The CDR3 consists of 16 residues. CDR3 protein: CASSLVAQGSYNEQFF. The CDR3 nucleotides read TGTGCCAGCAGCTTAGTGGCACAGGGGTCCTACAATGAGCAGTTCTTC.

This sequence joins TRBV13 and TRBJ1-1; 7 nucleotides align to TRBD1. The CDR3 is 14 amino acids. Per germline, CDR1 PRHDT and CDR2 FYEKMQ (reference sequence). Unmatched junction bases numbered 4, after V lost 5 bases and J lost 1 base. The CDR3 sequence: CASSSGTANTEAFF. The CDR3 DNA follows: TGTGCCAGCAGCAGCGGGACAGCGAACACTGAAGCTTTCTTT.

This chain uses TRBV7-2 with TRBJ2-7, with 11 bases lining up with TRBD2. CDR3 length: 14 amino acids. Per the germline V gene, CDR1 is SGHTA and CDR2 is FQGNSA. V trimming: 6 bases; J trimming: 4 bases; junction bases outside the gene matches: 5. The CDR3, as DNA: TGTGCCAGCAGACCTGGGACTAGCGGTTACGAGCAGTACTTC. As protein: CASRPGTSGYEQYF.

The chain has TRBV27 and TRBJ1-5; no firm D call. The V end lost 5 bases, the J end lost 3 bases, and 11 bases lay between the germline ends. CDR1 is MNHEY and CDR2 is SMNVEV in the germline V gene (reference sequence). The CDR3 is 14 amino acids. The CDR3 region has the DNA TGTGCCAGCAGTCCCTGGCGGGACAATCAGCCCCAGCATTTT. Protein: CASSPWRDNQPQHF.

The chain is built from TRBV19 and TRBJ1-2; unclear D gene. Trimming cost V 1 base and J 3 bases, with 9 bases left between them. The length of the CDR3 is 14 residues. Germline V gives CDR1 LNHDA, CDR2 SQIVND (reference sequence). The CDR3 bases are TGTGCCAGTAGTATAGTCGACACAGACTATGGCTACACCTTC. Its translation: CASSIVDTDYGYTF. The entire variable domain, with the rest obtained from reference TRBV19 and TRBJ1-2, is as follows: DGGITQSPKYLFRKEGQNVTLSCEQNLNHDAMYWYRQDPGQGLRLIYYSQIVNDFQKGDIAEGYSVSREKKESFPLTVTSAQKNPTAFYLCASSIVDTDYGYTFGSGTRLTVV.

The chain combines TRBV19 with TRBJ2-5; possible D gene TRBD2, 5 bases. Trimming removed 4 bases from V and 5 bases from J, with 17 bases in between. The CDR3 consists of 15 residues. Germline assignment: CDR1 LNHDA and CDR2 SQIVND (reference sequence). CDR3 protein: CASSRNVSPGETQYF. The CDR3, as DNA: TGTGCCAGTAGTAGGAACGTATCACCGGGGGAGACCCAGTACTTC.

J is TRBJ1-1 and V is TRBV5-1; no reliable D call. Trimming left V 0 bases short and J 1 base short, with 10 bases between. The V gene's germline CDR1 is SGHRS and CDR2 YFSETQ. The CDR3 is 15 amino acids. The CDR3 sequence: CASSLVGRGNTEAFF. CDR3 DNA: TGCGCCAGCAGCTTGGTTGGTAGAGGGAACACTGAAGCTTTCTTT.

In regard to this clone: This specimen includes other DNA sequences encoding the same CDR3. The chain joins TRBV29-1 to TRBJ2-7; D ambiguous. CDR1 and CDR2 (germline): SQVTM, ANQGSEA. Trimming shortened V by 3 bases and J by 3 bases, and 6 bases separated the two germline ends. This CDR3 contains 11 residues. Here the CDR3 reads CSVETHYEQYF. CDR3 sequence (DNA): TGCAGCGTTGAGACCCACTACGAGCAGTACTTC.

The chain combines TRBV2 with TRBJ1-5, with a weak D call TRBD1 (5 bases). V was shortened by 5 bases and J by 9 bases, with 14 bases between the two germline ends. Per the germline V gene, CDR1 is SNHLY and CDR2 is FYNNEI. The CDR3 is 13 residues long. CDR3 sequence reads: CASSPGGTRPQHF. For the CDR3, the DNA is TGTGCCAGCAGTCCTGGGGGTACACGGCCCCAGCATTTT.

The rearrangement uses TRBV11-3 and TRBJ2-3; possibly TRBD2 for D (6 bases). The CDR3 has 14 amino acids. The ends were cut back, 6 bases at V and 0 bases at J, with 10 bases in the middle. Per germline, CDR1 SGHNT and CDR2 YENEEA. This CDR3 reads CASSSGTSTDTQYF. CDR3 sequence (DNA): TGTGCCAGCAGTTCCGGGACTAGCACAGATACGCAGTATTTT.

V and J are TRBV28 and TRBJ1-3; possibly TRBD1 for D (6 bases). CDR3 length: 16 residues. V was pared by 3 bases and J by 2 bases, with 14 bases between. Germline V gives CDR1 MDHEN, CDR2 SYDVKM. The CDR3 DNA reads as TGTGCCAGCAGTTTTAGGGGGAAAACGGCTGGAAACACCATATATTTT. Translating it yields CASSFRGKTAGNTIYF. Full variable domain (outside the CDR3, taken from reference TRBV28 and TRBJ1-3): DVKVTQSSRYLVKRTGEKVFLECVQDMDHENMFWYRQDPGLGLRLIYFSYDVKMKEKGDIPEGYSVSREKKERFSLILESASTNQTSMYLCASSFRGKTAGNTIYFGEGSWLTVV.

The chain joins TRBV9 to TRBJ2-1, with 7 nucleotides matching TRBD2. Trimming at V came to 3 bases and at J to 6 bases, leaving 9 bases not matched to a gene. Germline-derived CDR1 and CDR2 are SGDLS and YYNGEE. CDR3 length: 15 residues. CDR3 protein: CASSATGTTRNEQFF. In DNA form, the CDR3 reads TGTGCCAGCAGCGCGACCGGGACTACCCGCAATGAGCAGTTCTTC.

This chain links TRBV19 with TRBJ2-2; D is ambiguous. V shed 3 bases and J shed 0 bases, with 11 bases lying between them. CDR1 LNHDA and CDR2 SQIVND come from the germline V gene (reference sequence). The CDR3 covers 16 residues. As DNA, the CDR3 is TGTGCCAGTAGTATTCAGGTTTCCGCGAACACCGGGGAGCTGTTTTTT. This sequence encodes CASSIQVSANTGELFF.

The DNA for the CDR3 is TGCACCAGCAGCCAACTGAGCGGGAGTTCCGACGAGCAGTACTTC. This codes for CTSSQLSGSSDEQYF. This sequence joins TRBV1 and TRBJ2-7; the table calls TRBD2, which could not be checked here. TRBV1 is flagged as a pseudogene. The CDR3 sequence is 15 residues long.

This clone was seen just once. The V call is TRBV11-2, the J call TRBJ1-1; D not certain. Trimming took off 5 bases at V and 4 bases at J, with 11 bases between the two ends. The CDR3 is 13 residues long. In germline, CDR1 is SGHAT, CDR2 FQNNGV. In DNA, the CDR3 is TGTGCCAGCAGCCGTACACCGGGCACTGAAGCTTTCTTT. This codes for CASSRTPGTEAFF.

The rearrangement links TRBV6-1 to TRBJ1-2; no definite D call. V lost 1 base and J 4 bases, leaving 7 bases between the germline ends. The germline V gene has CDR1 MNHNS and CDR2 SASEGT. This CDR3 contains 13 residues. The DNA of the CDR3 is TGTGCCAGCAGTGAAGGGGTTCTCTATGGCTACACCTTC. This sequence encodes CASSEGVLYGYTF.

This chain uses TRBV9 with TRBJ2-2, with D unresolved. There are 13 residues in the CDR3. The germline CDR1 and CDR2 sequences are SGDLS and YYNGEE. The germline V and J ends were trimmed by 7 bases and 5 bases, with 12 bases remaining between them. The CDR3 sequence is CASAPRRTGELFF. As DNA, the CDR3 is TGTGCCAGCGCCCCCAGGAGAACCGGGGAGCTGTTTTTT. Full variable domain (rest looked up from reference TRBV9 and TRBJ2-2): DSGVTQTPKHLITATGQRVTLRCSPRSGDLSVYWYQQSLDQGLQFLIQYYNGEERAKGNILERFSAQQFPDLHSELNLSSLELGDSALYFCASAPRRTGELFFGEGSRLTVL.

This clone appeared once. V and J are TRBV29-1 and TRBJ1-4, with D hard to call. The germline V gene encodes CDR1 SQVTM and CDR2 ANQGSEA. V lost 3 bases, J lost 0 bases, and 14 bases lay in between. The CDR3 contains 16 residues. In DNA, the CDR3 is TGCAGCGTTGAGGGTGAAGACGCAACAACTAATGAAAAACTGTTTTTT. It codes for CSVEGEDATTNEKLFF. Using reference TRBV29-1 and TRBJ1-4 for the parts outside the CDR3, the full variable domain is SAVISQKPSRDICQRGTSLTIQCQVDSQVTMMFWYRQQPGQSLTLIATANQGSEATYESGFVIDKFPISRPNLTFSTLTVSNMSPEDSSIYLCSVEGEDATTNEKLFFGSGTQLSVL.

The chain carries TRBV10-3 and TRBJ2-7; 11 bases align to TRBD2. Germline trimming cut 2 bases from V and 4 bases from J; bases unmatched to any gene: 1. This CDR3 region has 14 residues. Germline V CDR1 and CDR2: ENHRY, SYGVKD. CDR3 DNA sequence: TGTGCCATCAGTGAGACTAGCGGGAGTTACGAGCAGTACTTC. Encoded protein: CAISETSGSYEQYF.

The chain is built from TRBV28 and TRBJ1-1; D is uncertain. CDR3 length: 12 residues. V was pared by 6 bases and J by 0 bases, with 5 bases between. Germline V gene lookup returns CDR1 MDHEN and CDR2 SYDVKM. The CDR3 sequence is CASSIMNTEAFF. CDR3 in DNA: TGTGCCAGCAGCATCATGAACACTGAAGCTTTCTTT. Full variable domain (remainder filled in from reference TRBV28 and TRBJ1-1): DVKVTQSSRYLVKRTGEKVFLECVQDMDHENMFWYRQDPGLGLRLIYFSYDVKMKEKGDIPEGYSVSREKKERFSLILESASTNQTSMYLCASSIMNTEAFFGQGTRLTVV.